This entry is about one T cell receptor beta chain. Its antigen is still unknown. The data belong to a study of CD4 T cells in relation to SARS-CoV-2 and coronaviruses. Across the study: TCR beta CDR3s were sequenced after 10-day antigen culture of PBMCs. Broader study findings: Crossreactive clones expanded significantly less to SARS-CoV-2 than monoreactive clones.

The CDR3 is 13 amino acids. Germline values: CDR1 LGHDT, CDR2 YNNKEL (reference sequence). The J segment lost 2 bases and the V segment lost 9 bases, leaving 6 bases of the junction unmatched. Profiled with immunoSEQ multiplex PCR; TCRdb holds only in-frame clones, not every one. The data contain about 17,000 clones, roughly 80% of them seen just once; the ten biggest clones take up roughly 30%. Unexposed donor CD4+ T cells date from 2011-2018, before the COVID-19 pandemic. CD4+ T cells were isolated from the cells after about 11 days of culture. The sample was CD4+ T cells from PBMCs, cultured in vitro. This TCR was sampled from a human donor in good health. V is TRBV3-1 (or the pseudogene TRBV3-2) and J is TRBJ2-5; 7 nucleotides align to TRBD2. The CDR3 reads CASETGGQETQYF. The CDR3 coding sequence is TGTGCCAGTGAAACGGGGGGTCAAGAGACCCAGTACTTC.